This T cell receptor beta chain was sequenced for a study of cytomegalovirus exposure and HLA in healthy donors. Study findings and constraints: Rates of TCR association differed by HLA locus in a later analysis, with DRB1 highest and HLA-C lowest. Later analysis identified about 18,000 TCR beta sequences associated with HLA alleles, using a false discovery rate threshold of 0.05.

Germline V gives CDR1 SGHRS, CDR2 YFSETQ. V lost 0 bases and J lost 0, with 6 bases in between. The CDR3 totals 14 residues. With 60 Vbeta and 13 Jbeta primers, the PCR was carried out. The data were produced by immunoSEQ multiplex PCR, yet TCRdb's version contains in-frame clones alone and is incomplete. The table gives fewer than 75,000 clones; the top ten clones make up roughly 15% of it. Donors had nominal health at sampling but likely had unrecorded immune exposures. With regard to this clone: Its antigen is currently unknown.

The chain recombines TRBV5-1 with TRBJ1-1, with no clear D. The sequence derives from a boy aged 5-17 years in good health and CMV-seronegative. Material for sequencing was PBMCs. The CDR3 here is CASSLDSMNTEAFF. CDR3 in DNA: TGCGCCAGCAGCTTGGACAGCATGAACACTGAAGCTTTCTTT.